This entry lists 6 T cell receptor beta chains sequenced from one sample in a study of cytomegalovirus exposure and HLA in healthy donors. A multiplex PCR was run with 60 Vbeta primers and 13 Jbeta primers. TCRdb keeps only in-frame clones here, not all; method: immunoSEQ multiplex PCR. The table records 65,000 to 90,000 clones, more than 70% of them present only once. The sequenced sample consisted of PBMCs. All receptors derive from a middle-aged woman in good health and CMV-seropositive.

J is TRBJ2-3 and V is TRBV7-3; no clear D. V was pared by 3 bases and J by 6 bases, with 13 bases between. The CDR3 loop spans 14 amino acids. Germline values: CDR1 SGHTA, CDR2 FQGTGA. The CDR3 nucleotides read TGTGCCAGCAGCTTCGGGTTAGCATCTGATACGCAGTATTTT. It translates to CASSFGLASDTQYF. The variable domain in full, completed from reference TRBV7-3 and TRBJ2-3, reads GAGVSQTPSNKVTEKGKYVELRCDPISGHTALYWYRQSLGQGPEFLIYFQGTGAADDSGLPNDRFFAVRPEGSVSTLKIQRTERGDSAVYLCASSFGLASDTQYFGPGTRLTVL.

This clone was picked up a small number of times. Here the CDR3 DNA reads TGTGCCAGCAGTGAAGGGGGGGGTCCCAATCAGCCCCAGCATTTT. Its translation: CASSEGGGPNQPQHF. The chain is built from TRBV2 and TRBJ1-5, with D possibly TRBD1 on 5 matching bases. Germline V gene data show CDR1 as SNHLY and CDR2 as FYNNEI. Trimming stripped 1 base from V and 3 bases from J, with 10 bases between. The CDR3 contains 15 residues. Together with reference TRBV2 and TRBJ1-5, the CDR3 gives the full variable domain: EPEVTQTPSHQVTQMGQEVILRCVPISNHLYFYWYRQILGQKVEFLVSFYNNEISEKSEIFDDQFSVERPDGSNFTLKIRSTKLEDSAMYFCASSEGGGPNQPQHFGDGTRLSIL.

The V and J genes are TRBV7-2 and TRBJ1-5; D is ambiguous. Between the trimmed V and J ends, which lost 5 bases and 2 bases, there was a span of 7 bases. The CDR3 extends over 13 amino acids. The germline CDR1 and CDR2 sequences are SGHTA and FQGNSA. The CDR3: CASSPRGNQPQHF. The CDR3, as DNA: TGTGCCAGCAGCCCCCGGGGCAATCAGCCCCAGCATTTT. Full variable domain (outside the CDR3, taken from reference TRBV7-2 and TRBJ1-5): GAGVSQSPSNKVTEKGKDVELRCDPISGHTALYWYRQSLGQGLEFLIYFQGNSAPDKSGLPSDRFSAERTGGSVSTLTIQRTQQEDSAVYLCASSPRGNQPQHFGDGTRLSIL.

This chain links TRBV7-2 with TRBJ1-2, with D unresolved. V was shortened by 0 bases and J by 14 bases, with 13 bases between the two germline ends. The germline gives CDR1 SGHTA, CDR2 FQGNSA. There are 12 residues in the CDR3. The CDR3 is CASSLAGQSPTF. The CDR3 DNA sequence: TGTGCCAGCAGCTTAGCGGGCCAATCCCCAACCTTC.

The chain has TRBV28 and TRBJ1-5; D perhaps matches TRBD1 (5 bases). Trimming stripped 2 bases from V and 7 bases from J, with 12 bases between. Germline V gene lookup returns CDR1 MDHEN and CDR2 SYDVKM. CDR3 length equals 14 residues. CDR3 in amino acids: CASSLGSGIQPQHF. The CDR3 DNA is TGTGCCAGCAGTTTAGGTTCAGGGATCCAGCCCCAGCATTTT.

CDR3 DNA: TGTGCCAGCAGCGTAGAACCACAGGAGGGAAACACCATATATTTT. This translates into CASSVEPQEGNTIYF. The V call is TRBV9, the J call TRBJ1-3; D may be TRBD1 (5 bases). The CDR3 has 15 amino acids. Germline V gene data show CDR1 as SGDLS and CDR2 as YYNGEE. The ends were cut back, 0 bases at V and 4 bases at J, with 11 bases in the middle.